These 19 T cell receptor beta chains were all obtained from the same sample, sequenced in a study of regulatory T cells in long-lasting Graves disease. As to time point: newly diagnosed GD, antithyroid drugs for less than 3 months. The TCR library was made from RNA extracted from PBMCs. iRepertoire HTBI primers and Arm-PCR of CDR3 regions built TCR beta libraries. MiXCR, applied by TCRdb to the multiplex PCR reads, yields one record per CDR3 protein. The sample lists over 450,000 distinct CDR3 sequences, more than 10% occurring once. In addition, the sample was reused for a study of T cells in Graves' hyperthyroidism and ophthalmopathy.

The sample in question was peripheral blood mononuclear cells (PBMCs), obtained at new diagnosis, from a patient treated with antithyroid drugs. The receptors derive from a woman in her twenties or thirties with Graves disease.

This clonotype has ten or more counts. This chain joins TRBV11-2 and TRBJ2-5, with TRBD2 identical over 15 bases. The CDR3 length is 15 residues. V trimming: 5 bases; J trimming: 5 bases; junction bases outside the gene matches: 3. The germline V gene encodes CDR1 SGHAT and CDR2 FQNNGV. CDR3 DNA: TGTGCCAGCAGCATTGGGACTAGCGGGAGGGAGACCCAGTACTTC. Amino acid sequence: CASSIGTSGRETQYF.

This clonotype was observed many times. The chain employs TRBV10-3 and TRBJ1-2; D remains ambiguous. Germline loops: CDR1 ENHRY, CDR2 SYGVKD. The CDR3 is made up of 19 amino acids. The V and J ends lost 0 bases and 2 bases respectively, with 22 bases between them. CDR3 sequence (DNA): TGTGCCATCAGTGAGTCAAAAAGGGAGCGCAGGCACCTAAACTATGGCTACACCTTC. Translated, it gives CAISESKRERRHLNYGYTF.

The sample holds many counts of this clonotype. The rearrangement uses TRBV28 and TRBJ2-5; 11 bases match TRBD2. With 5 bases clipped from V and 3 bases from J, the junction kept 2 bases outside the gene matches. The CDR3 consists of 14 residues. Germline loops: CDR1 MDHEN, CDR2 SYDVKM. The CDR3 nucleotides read TGTGCCAGCAGTCCGACTAGCGGGGAAGAGACCCAGTACTTC. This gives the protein CASSPTSGEETQYF.

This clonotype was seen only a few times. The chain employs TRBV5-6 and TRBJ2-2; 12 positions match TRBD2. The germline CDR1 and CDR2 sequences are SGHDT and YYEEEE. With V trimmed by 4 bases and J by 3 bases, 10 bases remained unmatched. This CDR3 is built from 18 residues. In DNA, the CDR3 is TGTGCCAGCAGCCTCCTACTAGCGGGGGGATTTGACACCGGGGAGCTGTTTTTT. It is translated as CASSLLLAGGFDTGELFF.

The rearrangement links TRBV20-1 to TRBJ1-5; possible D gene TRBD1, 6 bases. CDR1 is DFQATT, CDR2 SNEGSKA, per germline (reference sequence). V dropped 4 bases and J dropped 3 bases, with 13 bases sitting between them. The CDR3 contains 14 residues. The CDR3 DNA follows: TGCAGTGCTACTCGACAGGATTCCAATCAGCCCCAGCATTTT. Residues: CSATRQDSNQPQHF.

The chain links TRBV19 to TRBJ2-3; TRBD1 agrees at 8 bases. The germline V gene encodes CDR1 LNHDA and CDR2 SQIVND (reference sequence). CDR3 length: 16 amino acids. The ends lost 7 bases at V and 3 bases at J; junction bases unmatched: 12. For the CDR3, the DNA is TGTGCCAGTACCATGAAAGGAGACAGGGGTACAGATACGCAGTATTTT. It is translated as CASTMKGDRGTDTQYF.

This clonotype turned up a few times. Here the CDR3 DNA reads TGTGCCAGTAGTATGGGACGGCTTAGGAAGGACACTGAAGCTTTCTTT. Its protein is CASSMGRLRKDTEAFF. The chain joins TRBV19 to TRBJ1-1; a possible D gene is TRBD1 (5 bases). V dropped 3 bases and J dropped 3 bases, with 17 bases sitting between them. The germline V gene has CDR1 LNHDA and CDR2 SQIVND (reference sequence). This CDR3 is built from 16 residues.

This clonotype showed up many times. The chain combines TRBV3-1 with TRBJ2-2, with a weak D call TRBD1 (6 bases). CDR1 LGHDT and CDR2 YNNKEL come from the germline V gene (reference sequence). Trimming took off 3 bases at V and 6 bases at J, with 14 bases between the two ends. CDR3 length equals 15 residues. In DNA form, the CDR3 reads TGTGCCAGCAGCCAGGTCACAGGGATCGCCGGGGAGCTGTTTTTT. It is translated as CASSQVTGIAGELFF.

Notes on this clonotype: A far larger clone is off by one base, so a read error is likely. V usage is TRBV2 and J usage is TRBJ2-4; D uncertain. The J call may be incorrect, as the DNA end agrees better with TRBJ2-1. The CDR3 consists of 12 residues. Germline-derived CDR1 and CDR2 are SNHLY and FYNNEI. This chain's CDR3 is CASRGRSYEQFF. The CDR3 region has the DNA TGTGCCAGCAGAGGACGGTCCTACGAGCAGTTCTTC.

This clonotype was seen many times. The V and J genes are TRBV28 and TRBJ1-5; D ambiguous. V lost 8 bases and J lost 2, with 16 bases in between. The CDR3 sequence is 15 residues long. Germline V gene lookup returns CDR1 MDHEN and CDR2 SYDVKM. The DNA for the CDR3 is TGTGCCAGCTTCAGCTCGGGATCAGGCAATCAGCCCCAGCATTTT. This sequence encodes CASFSSGSGNQPQHF.

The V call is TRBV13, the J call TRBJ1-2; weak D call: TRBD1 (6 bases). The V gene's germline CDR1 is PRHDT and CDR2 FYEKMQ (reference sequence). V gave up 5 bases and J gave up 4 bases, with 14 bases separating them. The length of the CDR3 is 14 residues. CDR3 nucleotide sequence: TGTGCCAGCAGCCCGGAGGGGGGTGGCTATGGCTACACCTTC. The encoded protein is CASSPEGGGYGYTF.

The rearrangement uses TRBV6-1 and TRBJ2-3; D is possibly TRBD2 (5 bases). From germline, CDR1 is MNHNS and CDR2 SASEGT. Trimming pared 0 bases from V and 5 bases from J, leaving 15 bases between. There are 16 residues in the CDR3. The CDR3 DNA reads TGTGCCAGCAGTGAAGCAGGCGGAACCGGAGGAGATACGCAGTATTTT. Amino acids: CASSEAGGTGGDTQYF.

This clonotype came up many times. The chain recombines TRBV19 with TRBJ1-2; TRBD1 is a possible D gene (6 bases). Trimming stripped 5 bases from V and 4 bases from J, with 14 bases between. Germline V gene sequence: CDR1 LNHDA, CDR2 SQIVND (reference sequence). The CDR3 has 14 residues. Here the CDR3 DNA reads TGTGCCAGTAGTTCTAGACAGGCTAGCTATGGCTACACCTTC. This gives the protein CASSSRQASYGYTF.

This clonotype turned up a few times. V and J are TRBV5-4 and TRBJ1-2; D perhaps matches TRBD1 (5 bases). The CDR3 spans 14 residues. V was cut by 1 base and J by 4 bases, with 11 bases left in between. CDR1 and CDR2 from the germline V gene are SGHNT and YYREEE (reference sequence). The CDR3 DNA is TGTGCCAGCAGCTTGCCACAGGCGGCCTATGGCTACACCTTC. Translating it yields CASSLPQAAYGYTF.

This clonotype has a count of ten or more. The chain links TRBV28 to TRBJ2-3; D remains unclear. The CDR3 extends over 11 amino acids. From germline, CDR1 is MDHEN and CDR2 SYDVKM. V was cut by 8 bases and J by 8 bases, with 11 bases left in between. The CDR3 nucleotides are TGTGCCAGCGGAGCCGCAGGTACGCAGTATTTT. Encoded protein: CASGAAGTQYF.

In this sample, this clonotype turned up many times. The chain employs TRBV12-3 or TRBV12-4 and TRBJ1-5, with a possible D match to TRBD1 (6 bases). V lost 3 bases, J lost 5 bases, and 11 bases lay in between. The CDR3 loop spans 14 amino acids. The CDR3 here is CASSFLAGDQPQHF. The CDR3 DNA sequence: TGTGCCAGCAGTTTTCTGGCAGGGGATCAGCCCCAGCATTTT.

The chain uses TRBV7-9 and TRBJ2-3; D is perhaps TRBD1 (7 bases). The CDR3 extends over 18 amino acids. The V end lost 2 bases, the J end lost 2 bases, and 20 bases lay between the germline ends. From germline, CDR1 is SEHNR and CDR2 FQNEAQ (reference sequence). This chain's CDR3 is CASSLIHVAGGPTDTQYF. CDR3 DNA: TGTGCCAGCAGCTTAATTCACGTGGCAGGGGGGCCCACAGATACGCAGTATTTT.

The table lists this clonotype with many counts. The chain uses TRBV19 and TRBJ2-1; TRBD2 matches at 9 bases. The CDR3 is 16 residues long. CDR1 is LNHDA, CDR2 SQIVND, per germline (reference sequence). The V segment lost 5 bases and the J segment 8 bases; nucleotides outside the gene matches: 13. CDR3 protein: CASSGRGREGSDEQFF. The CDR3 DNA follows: TGTGCCAGTAGTGGCCGAGGGCGGGAGGGAAGCGATGAGCAGTTCTTC.

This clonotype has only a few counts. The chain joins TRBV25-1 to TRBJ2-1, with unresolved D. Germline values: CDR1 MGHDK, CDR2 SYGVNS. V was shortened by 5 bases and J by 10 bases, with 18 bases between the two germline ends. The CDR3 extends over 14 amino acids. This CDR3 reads CASSLSDRAGEQFF. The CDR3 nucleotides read TGTGCCAGCAGTCTGAGCGACCGGGCCGGAGAGCAGTTCTTC.